The 30 T cell receptor beta chains presented below share a single source sample, sequenced in a study of T-cell memory formation after mild COVID-19. MiXCR, run by TCRdb on the 5' RACE reads, gives a single entry per CDR3 protein. The sample yields 250,000 to 400,000 distinct CDR3 sequences, around 15% seen once. The sequencing input was PBMCs or a T cell subset sorted from them (not recorded which). Source of these receptors: a man aged 18-30 years who had mild COVID-19 (a few samples of this study predate the infection). Cell type and time point are not known.

The chain combines TRBV10-3 with TRBJ1-2; the match to TRBD1 covers 7 bases. Germline trimming cut 2 bases from V and 6 bases from J; bases unmatched to any gene: 6. The germline CDR1 and CDR2 sequences are ENHRY and SYGVKD. The CDR3 sequence is 14 residues long. CDR3 sequence reads: CAISENRGTDGYTF. CDR3 in DNA: TGTGCCATCAGTGAGAACAGGGGAACGGATGGCTACACCTTC.

The rearrangement links TRBV10-3 to TRBJ2-7, with 9 bases lining up with TRBD1. This CDR3 is built from 15 residues. From germline, CDR1 is ENHRY and CDR2 SYGVKD. The J segment lost 4 bases and the V segment lost 6 bases, leaving 10 bases of the junction unmatched. The CDR3 region has the DNA TGTGCCATCAGCGAAGGGACAGGGCAATCTTACGAGCAGTACTTC. This codes for CAISEGTGQSYEQYF.

This clonotype was picked up a small number of times. The J gene is TRBJ1-1, the V gene TRBV6-5, with D unclear. There are 15 residues in the CDR3. V was pared by 0 bases and J by 1 base, with 9 bases between. In germline, CDR1 is MNHEY, CDR2 SVGAGI. The CDR3 DNA reads as TGTGCCAGCAGTTACTCGCCTAACCAGAACACTGAAGCTTTCTTT. Translated, it gives CASSYSPNQNTEAFF.

This clonotype was observed a few times. This chain connects TRBV29-1 to TRBJ1-2; D ambiguous. In germline, CDR1 is SQVTM, CDR2 ANQGSEA. Trimming stripped 3 bases from V and 7 bases from J, with 15 bases between. The CDR3 contains 13 residues. The CDR3 nucleotides are TGCAGCGTTGACGCGGGATTAACTGGTGGCTACACCTTC. Its protein is CSVDAGLTGGYTF. The whole variable domain, remainder taken from reference TRBV29-1 and TRBJ1-2, is SAVISQKPSRDICQRGTSLTIQCQVDSQVTMMFWYRQQPGQSLTLIATANQGSEATYESGFVIDKFPISRPNLTFSTLTVSNMSPEDSSIYLCSVDAGLTGGYTFGSGTRLTVV.

This chain connects TRBV20-1 to TRBJ2-7, with TRBD2 matching 12 bases. Per germline, CDR1 DFQATT and CDR2 SNEGSKA (reference sequence). CDR3 length equals 14 residues. V was pared by 5 bases and J by 2 bases, with 4 bases of the junction left unmatched. In DNA, the CDR3 is TGCAGTGCTCAACTAGCGGGGGGCACCTACGAGCAGTACTTC. This codes for CSAQLAGGTYEQYF.

V gene TRBV7-9 combines with J gene TRBJ1-2; no clear D gene. The CDR3 is made up of 13 amino acids. V lost 3 bases, J lost 8 bases, and 13 bases lay in between. Germline CDR1 SEHNR, CDR2 FQNEAQ (reference sequence). The CDR3 DNA follows: TGTGCCAGCAGCTTTTCGGAAACGAGGGGCTACACCTTC. It encodes CASSFSETRGYTF.

This clonotype was seen ten or more times. The junction and the germline gene differ at one end; a read error may be behind it. V and J are TRBV5-1 and TRBJ2-3, with a tentative D call TRBD2 (6 bases). The germline V gene has CDR1 SGHRS and CDR2 YFSETQ. CDR3 length: 14 amino acids. For the CDR3, the DNA is TGCGCCAGCAGCTTAGACCGACCCGGGACTCCCTCCATTTTT. Its translation: CASSLDRPGTPSIF.

This clonotype has just a few counts. The chain links TRBV7-2 to TRBJ2-2; a possible D gene is TRBD1 (5 bases). Trimming took off 3 bases at V and 4 bases at J, with 12 bases between the two ends. This CDR3 has 15 amino acids. Germline values: CDR1 SGHTA, CDR2 FQGNSA. Here the CDR3 reads CASSFQGLPTGELFF. CDR3 in DNA: TGTGCCAGCAGCTTCCAGGGTCTTCCCACCGGGGAGCTGTTTTTT.

This clonotype was observed a few times. The chain carries TRBV4-1 and TRBJ1-4, with D possibly being TRBD1 (6 bases). Germline CDR1 reads MGHRA; CDR2 reads YSYEKL. The CDR3 has 18 residues. V was shortened by 0 bases and J by 2 bases, with 16 bases between the two germline ends. The CDR3 protein is CASSQENFHTGTNEKLFF. CDR3 DNA sequence: TGCGCCAGCAGCCAAGAAAATTTCCACACAGGGACTAATGAAAAACTGTTTTTT.

V gene TRBV5-6 combines with J gene TRBJ2-1; 12 nucleotides align to TRBD2. Trimming cost V 4 bases and J 3 bases; bases outside gene matches: 11. This CDR3 is built from 18 residues. Per germline, CDR1 SGHDT and CDR2 YYEEEE. The CDR3 spells CASSPTSGGRSFYNEQFF. The CDR3 nucleotides read TGTGCCAGCAGCCCGACTAGCGGGGGAAGGAGCTTCTACAATGAGCAGTTCTTC.

The chain combines TRBV24-1 with TRBJ2-1; no firm D call. V was clipped by 4 bases and J by 8 bases, with 14 bases between them. Germline CDR1 is KGHDR and CDR2 is SFDVKD. The length of the CDR3 is 14 residues. CDR3 region: CATSDPNVDHEQFF. DNA for the CDR3: TGTGCCACCAGTGACCCGAACGTGGACCATGAGCAGTTCTTC.

This chain connects TRBV19 to TRBJ1-1; 8 nucleotides match TRBD1. Germline V lookup: CDR1 LNHDA, CDR2 SQIVND (reference sequence). V was clipped by 7 bases and J by 1 base; unmatched bases: 5. The CDR3 spans 14 residues. Here the CDR3 DNA reads TGTGCCAGTATTGCCGGACAGGGGAACACTGAAGCTTTCTTT. Translating gives CASIAGQGNTEAFF.

The V gene is TRBV7-7, the J gene TRBJ2-2; D tentatively fits TRBD1 or TRBD2 (5 bases each). The V end lost 5 bases, the J end lost 3 bases, and 10 bases lay between the germline ends. The CDR3 is 14 amino acids. Germline V gene lookup returns CDR1 SSHAT and CDR2 FNYEAQ (reference sequence). The CDR3 sequence: CASSPVGDTGELFF. The CDR3 nucleotides are TGTGCCAGCAGCCCGGTGGGGGACACCGGGGAGCTGTTTTTT.

The chain combines TRBV7-2 with TRBJ2-5, with TRBD2 matching 9 bases. The CDR3 length is 15 residues. J gave up 1 base and V 3 bases, and 3 bases lay outside the gene matches. From germline, CDR1 is SGHTA and CDR2 FQGNSA. The DNA for the CDR3 is TGTGCCAGCAGCTTTGCTAGCGGGGCCCAAGAGACCCAGTACTTC. Amino acid sequence: CASSFASGAQETQYF.

The chain uses TRBV3-1 and TRBJ2-1; 8 nucleotides line up with TRBD1. V shed 4 bases, J shed 12 bases, and the junction held 5 bases outside the gene matches. Germline values: CDR1 LGHDT, CDR2 YNNKEL (reference sequence). This CDR3 contains 12 residues. The CDR3 region has the DNA TGTGCCAGCAGCCCAGGGGGCTTGGGGCAGTTCTTC. Translated: CASSPGGLGQFF.

This rearrangement joins TRBV11-2 to TRBJ1-1; D is perhaps TRBD1 (5 bases). V was pared by 3 bases and J by 3 bases, with 14 bases between. This CDR3 has 15 residues. Looked up from germline, CDR1 is SGHAT and CDR2 is FQNNGV. CDR3 bases: TGTGCCAGCAGCTTGTTAGGAACGGGGGACACTGAAGCTTTCTTT. Protein product: CASSLLGTGDTEAFF.

This clonotype was seen repeatedly, ten times or more. This sequence joins TRBV7-9 and TRBJ2-1; D remains ambiguous. Germline-derived CDR1 and CDR2 are SEHNR and FQNEAQ (reference sequence). V shed 1 base and J shed 8 bases, with 3 bases lying between them. This CDR3 region has 11 residues. The CDR3: CASSLEDEQFF. Written as DNA, the CDR3 is TGTGCCAGCAGCTTAGAGGATGAGCAGTTCTTC.

J is TRBJ2-1 and V is TRBV12-3 or TRBV12-4; tentatively, D is TRBD2 (5 bases). With 8 bases removed from V and 1 base from J, the gap between germline ends came to 18 bases. CDR3 length: 16 amino acids. Written as DNA, the CDR3 is TGTGCCAGCGGACTCACCCCGGGCCGATCCTACAATGAGCAGTTCTTC. Amino acids: CASGLTPGRSYNEQFF.

The chain employs TRBV6-2 or TRBV6-3 and TRBJ1-1; D unclear. The germline CDR1 and CDR2 sequences are MNHEY and SVGEGT. This CDR3 has 13 residues. Deletions cut 2 bases from V and 4 bases from J, with 8 bases between. The CDR3 DNA reads TGTGCCAGCAGTTACGCTGTTGGCACTGAAGCTTTCTTT. It translates to CASSYAVGTEAFF.

This clonotype was counted between two and nine times. This rearrangement joins TRBV12-3 or TRBV12-4 to TRBJ1-1; D perhaps matches TRBD1 (6 bases). The CDR3 consists of 11 residues. V was trimmed by 5 bases and J by 12 bases, leaving 13 bases between them. The CDR3 DNA follows: TGTGCCAGCAGTCTCAAGACAGGAACTTTCTTT. This gives the protein CASSLKTGTFF.

The chain couples TRBV7-3 to TRBJ1-2, with D perhaps TRBD1 (5 bases). The CDR3 extends over 12 amino acids. Germline V gene lookup returns CDR1 SGHTA and CDR2 FQGTGA. V lost 5 bases and J 7 bases, leaving 11 bases between the germline ends. The CDR3 loop is CASSRDATGYTF. In nucleotides, the CDR3 is TGTGCCAGCAGCCGGGACGCCACTGGCTACACCTTC.

This clonotype has more than one count but fewer than ten. This chain uses TRBV4-3 with TRBJ2-1; TRBD2 might be the D (5 bases). The germline gives CDR1 LGHNA, CDR2 YSLEER. This CDR3 is built from 13 residues. V was cut by 0 bases and J by 9 bases, with 9 bases left in between. The CDR3 bases are TGCGCCAGCAGCCAAGAAGGCGAGGGTGAGCAGTTCTTC. It translates to CASSQEGEGEQFF.

This clonotype was observed many times. The rearrangement links TRBV5-5 to TRBJ2-4; 12 bases match TRBD2. CDR1 and CDR2 from the germline V gene are SGHKS and YYEKEE (reference sequence). V trimming: 2 bases; J trimming: 7 bases; junction bases outside the gene matches: 4. The CDR3 is 15 residues long. This CDR3 reads CASSFLAGGSNIQYF. For the CDR3, the DNA is TGTGCCAGCAGCTTTCTAGCGGGGGGGTCTAACATTCAGTACTTC. The full variable domain, in which reference TRBV5-5 and TRBJ2-4 provide the parts outside the CDR3, is DAGVTQSPTHLIKTRGQQVTLRCSPISGHKSVSWYQQVLGQGPQFIFQYYEKEERGRGNFPDRFSARQFPNYSSELNVNALLLGDSALYLCASSFLAGGSNIQYFGAGTRLSVL.

The V gene is TRBV29-1, the J gene TRBJ1-1; TRBD1 might be the D (5 bases). V gave up 4 bases and J gave up 4 bases, with 7 bases separating them. Germline assignment: CDR1 SQVTM and CDR2 ANQGSEA. The CDR3 consists of 11 residues. Here the CDR3 reads CSVGRATEAFF. CDR3 coding DNA: TGCAGCGTTGGCAGGGCCACTGAAGCTTTCTTT.

The rearrangement links TRBV5-1 to TRBJ2-7; perhaps D is TRBD1 or TRBD2 (6 bases each). Germline V gene lookup returns CDR1 SGHRS and CDR2 YFSETQ. With 0 bases removed from V and 7 bases from J, the gap between germline ends came to 14 bases. The CDR3 contains 14 residues. As DNA, the CDR3 is TGCGCCAGCAGCTTGGCCTCCAGGGGAGGAGAGCAGTACTTC. This encodes CASSLASRGGEQYF.

This clonotype was seen a few times. The gene calls are TRBV6-6 and TRBJ1-2; TRBD1 matches at 8 bases. Germline assignment: CDR1 MNHNY and CDR2 SVGAGI (reference sequence). V was clipped by 10 bases and J by 11 bases; unmatched bases: 15. There are 13 residues in the CDR3. The CDR3 coding sequence is TGTGCCACCCTCCAAACAGGGGGAGCGGAATACACCTTC. It codes for CATLQTGGAEYTF.

The chain has TRBV4-3 and TRBJ1-1; 10 bases fit TRBD1. This CDR3 spans 16 amino acids. Germline V lookup: CDR1 LGHNA, CDR2 YSLEER. Trimming removed 0 bases from V and 5 bases from J; junction bases left unmatched: 6. CDR3 loop: CASSQDVGQGRTEAFF. The CDR3 DNA reads TGCGCCAGCAGCCAAGATGTGGGACAGGGGAGGACTGAAGCTTTCTTT.

This clonotype was counted only a few times. The CDR3 protein is CASSSLQGPGELFF. The DNA for the CDR3 is TGTGCCAGCAGCTCCCTACAGGGGCCCGGGGAGCTGTTTTTT. The V and J genes are TRBV7-9 and TRBJ2-2; TRBD1 agrees at 7 bases. The CDR3 is 14 residues long. V was pared by 4 bases and J by 6 bases, with 5 bases of the junction left unmatched. In germline, CDR1 is SEHNR, CDR2 FQNEAQ (reference sequence).

This clonotype was observed a few times. The CDR3, as DNA: TGTGCCAGCGGACGCGGGGGGGGAGATACGCAGTATTTT. It specifies CASGRGGGDTQYF. V and J are TRBV7-8 and TRBJ2-3; 9 bases align to TRBD2. Germline CDR1 SGHVS, CDR2 FQNEAQ. V lost 8 bases, J lost 5 bases, and 5 bases stayed unmatched. The CDR3 is 13 residues long.

This clonotype came up a few times. V usage is TRBV6-2 or TRBV6-3 and J usage is TRBJ1-5; no clear D. The CDR3 spans 15 residues. Trimming took off 6 bases at V and 6 bases at J, with 18 bases between the two ends. Germline V gene data show CDR1 as MNHEY and CDR2 as SVGEGT. CDR3 sequence: CASSPFTTLGQPQHF. The CDR3 bases are TGTGCCAGCAGCCCATTTACCACTCTAGGTCAGCCCCAGCATTTT.